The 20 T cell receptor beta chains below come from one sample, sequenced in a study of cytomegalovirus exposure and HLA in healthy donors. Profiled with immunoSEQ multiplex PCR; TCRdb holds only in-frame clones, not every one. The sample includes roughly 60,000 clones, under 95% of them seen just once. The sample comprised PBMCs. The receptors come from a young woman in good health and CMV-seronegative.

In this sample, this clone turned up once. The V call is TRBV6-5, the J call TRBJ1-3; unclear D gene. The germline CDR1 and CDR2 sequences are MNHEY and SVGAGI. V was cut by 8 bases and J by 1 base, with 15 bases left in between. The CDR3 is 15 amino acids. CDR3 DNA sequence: TGTGCCAGCGGTCGGTTATCGGGGTCTGGAAACACCATATATTTT. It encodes CASGRLSGSGNTIYF.

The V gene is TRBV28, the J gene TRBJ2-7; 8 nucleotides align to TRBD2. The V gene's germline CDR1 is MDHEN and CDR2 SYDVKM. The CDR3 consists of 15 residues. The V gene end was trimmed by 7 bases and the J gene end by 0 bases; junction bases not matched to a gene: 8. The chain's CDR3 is CASTHPGGRSYEQYF. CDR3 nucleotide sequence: TGTGCCAGCACCCACCCGGGGGGGCGCTCCTACGAGCAGTACTTC.

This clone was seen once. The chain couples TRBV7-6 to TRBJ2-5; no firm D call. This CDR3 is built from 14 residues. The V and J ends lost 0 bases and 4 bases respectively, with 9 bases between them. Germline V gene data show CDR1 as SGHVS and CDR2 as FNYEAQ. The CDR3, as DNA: TGTGCCAGCAGCTTAGCGCCCAGCGTAGAGACCCAGTACTTC. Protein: CASSLAPSVETQYF. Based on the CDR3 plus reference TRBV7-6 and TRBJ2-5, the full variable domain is GAGVSQSPRYKVTKRGQDVALRCDPISGHVSLYWYRQALGQGPEFLTYFNYEAQQDKSGLPNDRFSAERPEGSISTLTIQRTEQRDSAMYRCASSLAPSVETQYFGPGTRLLVL.

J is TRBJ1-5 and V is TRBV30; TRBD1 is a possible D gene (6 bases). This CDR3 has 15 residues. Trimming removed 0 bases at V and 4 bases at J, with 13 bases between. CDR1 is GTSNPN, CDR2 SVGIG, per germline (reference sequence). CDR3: CAWSVGGTSNQPQHF. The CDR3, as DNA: TGTGCCTGGAGTGTAGGGGGGACTAGTAATCAGCCCCAGCATTTT.

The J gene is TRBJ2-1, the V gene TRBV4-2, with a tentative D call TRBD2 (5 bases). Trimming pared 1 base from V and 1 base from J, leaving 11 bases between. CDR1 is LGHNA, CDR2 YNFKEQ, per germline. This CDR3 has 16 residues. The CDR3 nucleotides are TGTGCCAGCAGCCAAGGCGGGCCCTTATCCTACAATGAGCAGTTCTTC. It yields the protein CASSQGGPLSYNEQFF.

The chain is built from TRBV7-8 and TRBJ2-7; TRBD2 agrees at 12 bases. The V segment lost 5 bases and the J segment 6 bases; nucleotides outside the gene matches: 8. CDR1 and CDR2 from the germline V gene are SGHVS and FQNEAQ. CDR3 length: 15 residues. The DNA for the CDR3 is TGTGCCAGCAGCGCCAGACTAGCGGGAGTCCTCGAGCAGTACTTC. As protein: CASSARLAGVLEQYF.

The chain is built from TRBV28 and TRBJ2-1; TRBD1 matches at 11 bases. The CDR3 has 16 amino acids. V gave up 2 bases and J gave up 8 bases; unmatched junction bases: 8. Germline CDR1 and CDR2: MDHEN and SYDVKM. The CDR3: CASSLGRTGGRDEQFF. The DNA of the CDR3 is TGTGCCAGCAGTTTAGGTCGGACAGGGGGCCGTGATGAGCAGTTCTTC.

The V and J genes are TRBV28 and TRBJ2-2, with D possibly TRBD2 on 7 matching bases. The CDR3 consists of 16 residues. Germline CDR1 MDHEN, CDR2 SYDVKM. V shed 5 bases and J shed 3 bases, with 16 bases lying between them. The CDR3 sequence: CASSGGGAGYTGELFF. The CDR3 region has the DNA TGTGCCAGCAGTGGGGGGGGCGCCGGGTACACCGGGGAGCTGTTTTTT.

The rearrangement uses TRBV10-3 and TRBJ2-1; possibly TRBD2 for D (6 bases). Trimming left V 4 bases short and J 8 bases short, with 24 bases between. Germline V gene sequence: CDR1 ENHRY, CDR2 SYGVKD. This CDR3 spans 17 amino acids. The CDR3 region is CAISGSRGAGPLDEQFF. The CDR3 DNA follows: TGTGCCATCAGTGGATCCCGTGGAGCGGGCCCTTTGGATGAGCAGTTCTTC.

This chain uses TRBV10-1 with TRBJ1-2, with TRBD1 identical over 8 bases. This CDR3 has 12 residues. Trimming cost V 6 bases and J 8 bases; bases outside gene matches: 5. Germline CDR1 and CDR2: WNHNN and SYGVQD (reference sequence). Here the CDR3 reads CASSRGRRGYTF. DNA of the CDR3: TGCGCCAGCAGCAGGGGGCGAAGAGGCTACACCTTC.

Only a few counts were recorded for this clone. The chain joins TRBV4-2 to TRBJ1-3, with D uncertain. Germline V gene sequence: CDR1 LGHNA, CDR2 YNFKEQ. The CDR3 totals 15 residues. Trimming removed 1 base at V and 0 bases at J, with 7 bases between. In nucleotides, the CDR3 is TGTGCCAGCAGCCAAGTCGAGGGCTCTGGAAACACCATATATTTT. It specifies CASSQVEGSGNTIYF.

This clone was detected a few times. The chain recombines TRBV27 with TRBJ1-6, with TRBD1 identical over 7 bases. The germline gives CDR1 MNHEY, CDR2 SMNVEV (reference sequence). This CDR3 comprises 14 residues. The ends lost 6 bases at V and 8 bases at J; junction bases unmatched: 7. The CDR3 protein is CASRYRGLHSPLHF. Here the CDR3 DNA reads TGTGCCAGCAGGTACAGGGGCCTTCATTCACCCCTCCACTTT.

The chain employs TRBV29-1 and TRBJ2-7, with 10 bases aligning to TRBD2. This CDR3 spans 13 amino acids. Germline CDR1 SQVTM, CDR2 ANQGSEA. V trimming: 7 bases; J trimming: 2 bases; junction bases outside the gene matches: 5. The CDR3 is CSAGTSDTYEQYF. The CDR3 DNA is TGCAGCGCCGGGACTAGCGATACCTACGAGCAGTACTTC.

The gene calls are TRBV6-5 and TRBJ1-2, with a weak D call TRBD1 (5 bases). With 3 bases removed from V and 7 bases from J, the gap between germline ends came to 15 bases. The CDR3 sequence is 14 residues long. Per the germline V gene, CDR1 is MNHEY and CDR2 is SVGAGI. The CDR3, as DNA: TGTGCCAGCAGTTATTCGACAGCCTTGGGTGGCTACACCTTC. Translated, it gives CASSYSTALGGYTF.

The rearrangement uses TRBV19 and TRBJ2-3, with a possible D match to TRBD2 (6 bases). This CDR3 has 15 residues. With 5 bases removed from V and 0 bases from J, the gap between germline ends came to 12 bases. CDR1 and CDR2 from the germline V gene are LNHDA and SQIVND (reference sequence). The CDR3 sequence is CASSSDRGSTDTQYF. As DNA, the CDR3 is TGTGCCAGTAGTTCCGATCGGGGGAGCACAGATACGCAGTATTTT. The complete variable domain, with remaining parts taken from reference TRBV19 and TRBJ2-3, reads DGGITQSPKYLFRKEGQNVTLSCEQNLNHDAMYWYRQDPGQGLRLIYYSQIVNDFQKGDIAEGYSVSREKKESFPLTVTSAQKNPTAFYLCASSSDRGSTDTQYFGPGTRLTVL.

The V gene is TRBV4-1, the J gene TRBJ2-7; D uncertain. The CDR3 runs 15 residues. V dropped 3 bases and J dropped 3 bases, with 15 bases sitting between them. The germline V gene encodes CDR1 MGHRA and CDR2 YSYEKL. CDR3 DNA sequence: TGCGCCAGCAGCCAGGGCCCGCGTGGTGGCTACGAGCAGTACTTC. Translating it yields CASSQGPRGGYEQYF.

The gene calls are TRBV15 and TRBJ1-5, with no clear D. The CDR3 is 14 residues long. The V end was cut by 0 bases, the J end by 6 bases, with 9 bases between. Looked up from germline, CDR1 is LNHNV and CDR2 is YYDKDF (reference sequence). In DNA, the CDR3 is TGTGCCACCAGCAGAGAGCTAGGGAGTCAGCCCCAGCATTTT. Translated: CATSRELGSQPQHF.

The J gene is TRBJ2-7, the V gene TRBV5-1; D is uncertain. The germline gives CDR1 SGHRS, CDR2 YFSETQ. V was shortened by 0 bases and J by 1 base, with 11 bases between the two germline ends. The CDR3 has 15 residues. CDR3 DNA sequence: TGCGCCAGCAGCTTGGCCTCGGTACAGTCCTACGAGCAGTACTTC. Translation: CASSLASVQSYEQYF.

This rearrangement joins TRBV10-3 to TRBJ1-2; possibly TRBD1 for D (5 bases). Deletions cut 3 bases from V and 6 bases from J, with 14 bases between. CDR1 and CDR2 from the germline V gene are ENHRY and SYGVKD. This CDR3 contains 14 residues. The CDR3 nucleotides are TGTGCCATCAGTGACTTCGGGGGGGTGAATGGCTACACCTTC. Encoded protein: CAISDFGGVNGYTF.

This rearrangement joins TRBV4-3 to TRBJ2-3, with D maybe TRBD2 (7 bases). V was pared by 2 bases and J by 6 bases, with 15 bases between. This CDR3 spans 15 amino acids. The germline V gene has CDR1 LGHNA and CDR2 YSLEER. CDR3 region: CASSQRGEGYDTQYF. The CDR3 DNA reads TGCGCCAGCAGCCAAAGGGGGGAGGGCTATGATACGCAGTATTTT.